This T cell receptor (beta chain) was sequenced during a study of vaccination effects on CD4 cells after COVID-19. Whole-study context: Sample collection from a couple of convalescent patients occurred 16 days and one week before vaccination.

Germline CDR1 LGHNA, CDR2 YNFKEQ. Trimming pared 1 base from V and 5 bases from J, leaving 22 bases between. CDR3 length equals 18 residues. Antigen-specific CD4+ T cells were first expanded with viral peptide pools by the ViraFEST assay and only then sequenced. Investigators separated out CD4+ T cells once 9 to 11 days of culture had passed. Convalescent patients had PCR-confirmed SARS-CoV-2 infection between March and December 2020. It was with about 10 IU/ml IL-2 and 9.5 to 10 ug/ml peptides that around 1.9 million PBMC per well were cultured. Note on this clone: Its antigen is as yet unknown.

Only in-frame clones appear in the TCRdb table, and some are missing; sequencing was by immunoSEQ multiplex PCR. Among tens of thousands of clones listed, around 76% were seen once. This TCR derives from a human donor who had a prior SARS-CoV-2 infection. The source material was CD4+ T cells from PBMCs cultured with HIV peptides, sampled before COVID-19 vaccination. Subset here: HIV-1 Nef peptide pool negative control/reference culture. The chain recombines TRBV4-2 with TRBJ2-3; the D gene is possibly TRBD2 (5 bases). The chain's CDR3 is CASSQADRTLAPRDTQYF. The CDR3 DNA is TGTGCCAGCAGCCAAGCCGACCGTACGTTAGCGCCGAGAGATACGCAGTATTTT.